Below are 30 T cell receptor beta chains sequenced from a single sample in a study of blood T cell repertoires in COVID-19. Method: immunoSEQ multiplex PCR; TCRdb's copy keeps in-frame clones and lacks some. Of some 100,000 clones detected, about 82% appear once; the ten largest clones hold 25%. The specimen sequenced was peripheral blood. Receptor source: a human donor in a cohort sampled during active COVID-19.

The chain links TRBV15 to TRBJ2-5, with 8 bases fitting TRBD2. V shed 5 bases, J shed 3 bases, and the junction held 11 bases outside the gene matches. The germline CDR1 and CDR2 sequences are LNHNV and YYDKDF (reference sequence). The CDR3 runs 16 residues. DNA of the CDR3: TGTGCCACCAGCCCGGGGGCTAGCGGGCGGAAAGAGACCCAGTACTTC. It encodes CATSPGASGRKETQYF.

The genes are TRBV2 and TRBJ1-3, with D tentatively TRBD1 (6 bases). Trimming shortened V by 3 bases and J by 3 bases, and 15 bases separated the two germline ends. CDR1 and CDR2 from the germline V gene are SNHLY and FYNNEI. The CDR3 length is 16 residues. The CDR3, as DNA: TGTGCCAGCAGTGACCCCAAAACAGGGATTGGAAACACCATATATTTT. This sequence encodes CASSDPKTGIGNTIYF.

The rearrangement links TRBV19 to TRBJ1-6; 8 bases are shared with TRBD1. The germline CDR1 and CDR2 sequences are LNHDA and SQIVND (reference sequence). The CDR3 consists of 14 residues. J lost 5 bases, V lost 6 bases, and 3 bases had no gene match. CDR3 loop: CASRSGQDNSPLHF. In DNA, the CDR3 is TGTGCCAGTAGATCGGGACAGGATAATTCACCCCTCCACTTT.

This clone was observed once. This chain uses TRBV9 with TRBJ2-6; TRBD2 is a possible D gene (5 bases). The CDR3 is 13 residues long. Germline lookup yields CDR1 SGDLS and CDR2 YYNGEE. V lost 4 bases, J lost 10 bases, and 12 bases lay in between. Written as DNA, the CDR3 is TGTGCCAGCAGCACCCGGGATTTGAACGTCCTGACTTTC. This encodes CASSTRDLNVLTF.

This clone was observed a single time. The CDR3 here is CASRPLGRGYDKDVEQFF. The CDR3 bases are TGCGCCAGCAGACCCCTCGGTCGAGGTTACGATAAGGATGTTGAGCAGTTCTTC. This chain links TRBV10-2 with TRBJ2-1, with D unclear. The CDR3 runs 18 residues. Germline values: CDR1 WSHSY, CDR2 SAAADI. Trimming stripped 6 bases from V and 9 bases from J, with 30 bases between.

The chain links TRBV2 to TRBJ2-2, with D perhaps TRBD1 (6 bases). V shed 3 bases and J shed 6 bases, with 11 bases lying between them. Germline V gene data show CDR1 as SNHLY and CDR2 as FYNNEI. CDR3 length equals 14 residues. CDR3 sequence reads: CASSEGAGSGELFF. The CDR3 nucleotides read TGTGCCAGCAGTGAGGGGGCAGGGTCCGGGGAGCTGTTTTTT. Combining the CDR3 with reference TRBV2 and TRBJ2-2 gives the whole variable domain EPEVTQTPSHQVTQMGQEVILRCVPISNHLYFYWYRQILGQKVEFLVSFYNNEISEKSEIFDDQFSVERPDGSNFTLKIRSTKLEDSAMYFCASSEGAGSGELFFGEGSRLTVL.

The V call is TRBV7-8, the J call TRBJ2-7; D possibly corresponds to TRBD1 (6 bases). The CDR3 has 14 amino acids. The V end lost 0 bases, the J end lost 3 bases, and 9 bases lay between the germline ends. Per the germline V gene, CDR1 is SGHVS and CDR2 is FQNEAQ. The chain's CDR3 is CASSLAGRGYEQYF. The CDR3 nucleotides read TGTGCCAGCAGCTTAGCCGGCAGGGGCTACGAGCAGTACTTC.

This chain uses TRBV5-4 with TRBJ1-4; TRBD1 matches at 9 bases. The CDR3 runs 15 residues. Looked up from germline, CDR1 is SGHNT and CDR2 is YYREEE (reference sequence). J lost 6 bases, V lost 1 base, and 4 bases had no gene match. CDR3 nucleotides: TGTGCCAGCAGCTTGAGGGACAGGGAAGATGAAAAACTGTTTTTT. Protein: CASSLRDREDEKLFF.

The DNA for the CDR3 is TGTGCCATCGAGGACAGGAGGTCCTACGAGCAGTACTTC. This sequence encodes CAIEDRRSYEQYF. The chain combines TRBV28 with TRBJ2-7, with TRBD1 identical over 7 bases. The CDR3 is 13 residues long. Germline CDR1 and CDR2: MDHEN and SYDVKM. The V segment lost 10 bases and the J segment 1 base; nucleotides outside the gene matches: 7.

CDR3 residues: CASSPRGSSYNEQFF. Written as DNA, the CDR3 is TGTGCCAGCTCACCGAGGGGGAGCTCCTACAATGAGCAGTTCTTC. The V and J genes are TRBV13 and TRBJ2-1, with D perhaps TRBD1 (6 bases). This CDR3 has 15 residues. Germline assignment: CDR1 PRHDT and CDR2 FYEKMQ (reference sequence). V dropped 8 bases and J dropped 0 bases, with 14 bases sitting between them. Based on the CDR3 plus reference TRBV13 and TRBJ2-1, the full variable domain is AAGVIQSPRHLIKEKRETATLKCYPIPRHDTVYWYQQGPGQDPQFLISFYEKMQSDKGSIPDRFSAQQFSDYHSELNMSSLELGDSALYFCASSPRGSSYNEQFFGPGTRLTVL.

V is TRBV19 and J is TRBJ2-3; possible D gene TRBD2, 5 bases. The germline gives CDR1 LNHDA, CDR2 SQIVND (reference sequence). CDR3 size: 14 residues. The V end lost 5 bases, the J end lost 0 bases, and 9 bases lay between the germline ends. The CDR3 loop reads CASSQAVSTDTQYF. The CDR3 DNA follows: TGTGCCAGTAGTCAAGCGGTAAGCACAGATACGCAGTATTTT.

The chain carries TRBV19 and TRBJ2-7; 11 positions match TRBD1. The trim removed 6 bases at V and 3 bases at J, leaving 7 bases unmatched. Germline V gives CDR1 LNHDA, CDR2 SQIVND (reference sequence). The CDR3 runs 15 residues. The CDR3 DNA reads TGTGCCAGTAGGAGAACCGGGACAGGGGGCTACGAGCAGTACTTC. Translated, it gives CASRRTGTGGYEQYF.

This clone appeared once. The chain uses TRBV11-2 and TRBJ1-1, with D possibly TRBD1 on 5 matching bases. The CDR3 extends over 16 amino acids. Germline V gene data show CDR1 as SGHAT and CDR2 as FQNNGV. V gave up 4 bases and J gave up 1 base, with 16 bases separating them. CDR3 loop: CASSSPGGWRNTEAFF. The CDR3 bases are TGTGCCAGCAGCTCCCCGGGGGGGTGGAGGAACACTGAAGCTTTCTTT.

This clone has more than one count but fewer than ten. The chain has TRBV4-2 and TRBJ1-5; tentatively, D is TRBD1 (5 bases). Trimming took off 0 bases at V and 0 bases at J, with 9 bases between the two ends. Germline lookup yields CDR1 LGHNA and CDR2 YNFKEQ. This CDR3 is 16 amino acids long. Written as DNA, the CDR3 is TGTGCCAGCAGCCAAGAAACAGGAAATAGCAATCAGCCCCAGCATTTT. Amino acids: CASSQETGNSNQPQHF.

This clone was seen a handful of times. This chain uses TRBV3-1 (or the pseudogene TRBV3-2) with TRBJ2-1; 11 nucleotides match TRBD2. The CDR3 extends over 15 amino acids. Germline V gene data show CDR1 as LGHDT and CDR2 as YNNKEL (reference sequence). Trimming removed 1 base from V and 10 bases from J; junction bases left unmatched: 6. The CDR3 nucleotides are TGTGCCAGCAGCCAAGTTAGCGGGGGGGGTCCCGAGCAGTTCTTC. Protein product: CASSQVSGGGPEQFF.

The chain uses TRBV11-1 and TRBJ2-7; 11 nucleotides match TRBD2. The CDR3 is made up of 16 amino acids. The germline V gene has CDR1 SGHAT and CDR2 FQDESV (reference sequence). The junction had 10 bases not matched to a gene; V was cut back by 5 bases and J by 4 bases. CDR3 loop: CASSQAGTSGRYEQYF. The DNA of the CDR3 is TGTGCCAGCAGCCAGGCCGGGACTAGCGGAAGATACGAGCAGTACTTC.

This clone was recorded only once. The chain is built from TRBV12-3 or TRBV12-4 and TRBJ1-1; D is undetermined. Between the trimmed V and J ends, which lost 3 bases and 3 bases, there was a span of 5 bases. The CDR3 length is 12 residues. CDR3: CASSFIDTEAFF. CDR3 bases: TGTGCCAGCAGTTTTATTGACACTGAAGCTTTCTTT.

The chain combines TRBV5-5 with TRBJ2-1; D not resolved. V gave up 0 bases and J gave up 3 bases, with 4 bases separating them. The CDR3 runs 13 residues. The V gene's germline CDR1 is SGHKS and CDR2 YYEKEE (reference sequence). The chain's CDR3 is CASSLGLYNEQFF. For the CDR3, the DNA is TGTGCCAGCAGCTTGGGACTCTACAATGAGCAGTTCTTC.

The chain is built from TRBV13 and TRBJ2-3; 7 bases align to TRBD1. V was clipped by 5 bases and J by 1 base; unmatched bases: 9. Germline lookup yields CDR1 PRHDT and CDR2 FYEKMQ (reference sequence). This CDR3 has 16 residues. The CDR3 DNA follows: TGTGCCAGCAGCCGTGGGGCCGGACAGGGCACAGATACGCAGTATTTT. This gives the protein CASSRGAGQGTDTQYF.

The V call is TRBV18, the J call TRBJ2-1; TRBD1 might be the D (5 bases). This CDR3 has 15 amino acids. Trimming cost V 3 bases and J 10 bases, with 19 bases left between them. Germline values: CDR1 KGHSH, CDR2 LQKENI. The CDR3 region has the DNA TGTGCCAGCTCACCCTGGGGTGGCCCAAGGGGAGAGCAGTTCTTC. Its protein is CASSPWGGPRGEQFF.

This clone has just a few counts. This chain uses TRBV27 with TRBJ2-3; 11 nucleotides align to TRBD2. CDR1 MNHEY and CDR2 SMNVEV come from the germline V gene (reference sequence). The V segment lost 6 bases and the J segment 4 bases; nucleotides outside the gene matches: 12. The CDR3 is 17 residues long. CDR3 region: CASRSPLSGGAADTQYF. CDR3 DNA sequence: TGTGCCAGCAGATCTCCCCTTAGCGGGGGGGCGGCAGATACGCAGTATTTT.

The chain carries TRBV7-2 and TRBJ2-3, with a weak D call TRBD2 (6 bases). The V gene's germline CDR1 is SGHTA and CDR2 FQGNSA. The CDR3 totals 15 residues. Trimming stripped 0 bases from V and 1 base from J, with 8 bases between. The CDR3 sequence is CASSLAASGTDTQYF. Written as DNA, the CDR3 is TGTGCCAGCAGCTTAGCCGCTAGCGGCACAGATACGCAGTATTTT.

V is TRBV6-5 and J is TRBJ2-5; 9 bases are shared with TRBD1. V shed 8 bases, J shed 4 bases, and the junction held 5 bases outside the gene matches. The CDR3 has 13 residues. Per germline, CDR1 MNHEY and CDR2 SVGAGI. CDR3 residues: CASGSDRGETQYF. DNA for the CDR3: TGTGCCAGCGGTTCGGACAGGGGAGAGACCCAGTACTTC.

This chain uses TRBV11-2 with TRBJ2-6; D not resolved. Trimming shortened V by 4 bases and J by 4 bases, and 5 bases separated the two germline ends. From germline, CDR1 is SGHAT and CDR2 FQNNGV. The CDR3 runs 13 residues. The CDR3, as DNA: TGTGCCAGCAGCTCCCCAGGGGCCAACGTCCTGACTTTC. It codes for CASSSPGANVLTF.

V and J are TRBV6-2 or TRBV6-3 and TRBJ2-7; D gene ambiguous. Trimming took 2 bases from V and 3 from J, leaving 5 bases between them. The CDR3 extends over 12 amino acids. CDR1 and CDR2 (germline): MNHEY, SVGEGT. CDR3 sequence (DNA): TGTGCCAGCAGTTACAGCCTCTACGAGCAGTACTTC. Translation: CASSYSLYEQYF.

This clone was counted once. This rearrangement joins TRBV21-1 to TRBJ1-5; the table's D gene call, TRBD1, was not cross checked with the DNA. TRBV21-1 is listed as a pseudogene. The CDR3 is made up of 17 amino acids. CDR3 protein: CASSKALTGGDNQPQHF. The CDR3 nucleotides read TGTGCCAGCAGCAAAGCGTTAACAGGGGGTGACAATCAGCCCCAGCATTTT.

The V gene is TRBV25-1, the J gene TRBJ1-6; D perhaps matches TRBD1 (5 bases). The CDR3 extends over 15 amino acids. Per the germline V gene, CDR1 is MGHDK and CDR2 is SYGVNS. V was pared by 3 bases and J by 1 base, with 7 bases between. The CDR3 nucleotides read TGTGCCAGCAGTGAGGGGGGGTCCTATAATTCACCCCTCCACTTT. Amino acids: CASSEGGSYNSPLHF. Full variable domain (outside the CDR3, taken from reference TRBV25-1 and TRBJ1-6): EADIYQTPRYLVIGTGKKITLECSQTMGHDKMYWYQQDPGMELHLIHYSYGVNSTEKGDLSSESTVSRIRTEHFPLTLESARPSHTSQYLCASSEGGSYNSPLHFGNGTRLTVT.

The chain links TRBV11-2 to TRBJ2-3; maybe TRBD1 (5 bases). With 0 bases removed from V and 5 bases from J, the gap between germline ends came to 12 bases. The CDR3 loop spans 15 amino acids. CDR1 is SGHAT and CDR2 is FQNNGV in the germline V gene. The CDR3 nucleotides read TGTGCCAGCAGCTTAGATGGGGCAGGGCGAGATACGCAGTATTTT. It is translated as CASSLDGAGRDTQYF.

The rearrangement links TRBV4-1 to TRBJ2-1; TRBD2 agrees at 7 bases. V was clipped by 4 bases and J by 1 base; unmatched bases: 19. The CDR3 is 20 residues long. CDR1 MGHRA and CDR2 YSYEKL come from the germline V gene. CDR3 nucleotides: TGCGCCAGCAGCCCTACCCCCCCCCGGGAGGCCTGGGAGTCCTACAATGAGCAGTTCTTC. Protein: CASSPTPPREAWESYNEQFF.

The chain uses TRBV2 and TRBJ1-2; perhaps TRBD1 as D (5 bases). Per germline, CDR1 SNHLY and CDR2 FYNNEI. The CDR3 loop spans 15 amino acids. V was pared by 4 bases and J by 0 bases, with 12 bases between. CDR3: CASSAQDTANYGYTF. DNA of the CDR3: TGTGCCAGCAGTGCTCAGGACACCGCTAACTATGGCTACACCTTC.